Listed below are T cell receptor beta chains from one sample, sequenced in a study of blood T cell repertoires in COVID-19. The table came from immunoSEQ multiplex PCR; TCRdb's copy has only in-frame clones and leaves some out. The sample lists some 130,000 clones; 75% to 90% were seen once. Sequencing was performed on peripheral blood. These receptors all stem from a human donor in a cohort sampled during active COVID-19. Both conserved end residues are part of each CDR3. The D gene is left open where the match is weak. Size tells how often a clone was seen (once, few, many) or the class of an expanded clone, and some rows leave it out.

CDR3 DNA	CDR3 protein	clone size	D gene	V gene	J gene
TGTGCCAGCAGCCGGGATCAGAACACCGGGGAGCTGTTTTTT	CASSRDQNTGELFF	-	-	TRBV7-2	TRBJ2-2
TGTGCCAGCAGCTCGGTTTATGGCTACACCTTC	CASSSVYGYTF	-	-	TRBV11-2	TRBJ1-2
TGTGCCAGCAGTTACATAGGGGAACTCACCGGGGAGCTGTTTTTT	CASSYIGELTGELFF	few	-	TRBV6-2/TRBV6-3	TRBJ2-2
TGCGCCAGCAGCTTTGAACAATCGAACACCGGGAAGCTGTTTTTT	CASSFEQSNTGKLFF	-	-	TRBV5-1	TRBJ2-2
TGTGCCAGCAGCGGGGCCCGTCAAGGGACTGAAGCTTTCTTT	CASSGARQGTEAFF	-	-	TRBV3-1/TRBV3-2	TRBJ1-1
TGTGCCAGCAGCGAGGTATGTCCCATTTCATATCATAATTCACCCCTCCACTTT	CASSEVCPISYHNSPLHF	-	-	TRBV3-1/TRBV3-2	TRBJ1-6
TGTGCCTCCTTAGCGGGACGGGGCACCGGGGAGCTGTTTTTT	CASLAGRGTGELFF	once	TRBD2	TRBV11-2	TRBJ2-2
TGTGCCAGTAGTGTCAATGACAGGCTGTCTGGGGCCAACGTCCTGACTTTC	CASSVNDRLSGANVLTF	-	-	TRBV19	TRBJ2-6
TGTGCCAGCAGCCAATTCAGGGGTCGCTCTGGCTACACCTTC	CASSQFRGRSGYTF	-	-	TRBV3-1/TRBV3-2	TRBJ1-2
TGTGCCAGCAGTTACTCTATCAGATACACCGGGGAGCTGTTTTTT	CASSYSIRYTGELFF	-	-	TRBV6-6	TRBJ2-2
TGTGCCATCAAGCCCCAGGGGGCTGAGGATGAGCAGTTCTTC	CAIKPQGAEDEQFF	once	TRBD1	TRBV10-3	TRBJ2-1
TGTGCCAGCAGTGAAGCGCTTCCCGGGGAAGAGCAGTTCTTC	CASSEALPGEEQFF	few	-	TRBV2	TRBJ2-1
TGTGCCAGCAGTAATCGACCGGGAGAAACAAGGGCCGGGGAGCTGTTTTTT	CASSNRPGETRAGELFF	-	-	TRBV6-2/TRBV6-3	TRBJ2-2
TGTGCCAGCAGTGTGACTGGCACAGATACGCAGTATTTT	CASSVTGTDTQYF	-	-	TRBV6-4	TRBJ2-3
TGCGCCAGCAGCCTAACTAACGGGGTCCCTCCTGGGGCCAACGTCCTGACTTTC	CASSLTNGVPPGANVLTF	-	-	TRBV4-1	TRBJ2-6
TGTGCCAGTAGTACGGGGACAGTGAATCAGCCCCAGCATTTT	CASSTGTVNQPQHF	-	TRBD1	TRBV19	TRBJ1-5